This entry concerns a single T cell receptor (beta chain). Antigen unknown. These data come from a study of T cell responses to AZD1222 COVID-19 vaccine. General study findings and limits: White British ancestry dominated among donors, who included more females, and clonal diversity was possibly underestimated. Spike-specific TCR breadth and depth both grew after two AZD1222 doses.

The table came from immunoSEQ multiplex PCR; TCRdb's copy has only in-frame clones and leaves some out. This table has 150,000 to 200,000 clones, 90% appearing once. This clonotype was sampled from an adult in good health. The material sequenced was peripheral blood, taken on day 0 of AZD1222 vaccination.

CDR3 region: CASSKDRNTEAFF. Written as DNA, the CDR3 is TGTGCCAGCAGTAAGGACAGGAACACTGAAGCTTTCTTT. The rearrangement links TRBV6-5 to TRBJ1-1; the D gene is possibly TRBD1 (6 bases). V lost 5 bases, J lost 1 base, and 8 bases lay in between. In germline, CDR1 is MNHEY, CDR2 SVGAGI. The CDR3 is made up of 13 amino acids.